The 27 T cell receptor beta chains given below trace back to one sample, sequenced in a study of blood T cell repertoires in COVID-19 (dated by TCRdb to the early 2020s). Libraries were made using the immunoSEQ multiplex PCR assay. The immuneACCESS repertoire file appears here via TCRdb, limited to in-frame rearrangements. These files lack a portion of the clones; in checked studies, under half of the deficit traces to unresolved V genes, and the cause of the others is not known. This sample holds fewer than 180,000 clones; around 84% were observed only once. The ten largest clones add up to around 2.2% of the sample. The sample consisted of peripheral blood. The receptors come from a man aged 65 to 79 with acute or convalescent COVID-19.

This rearrangement joins TRBV6-1 to TRBJ2-2; 9 positions agree with TRBD2. V gave up 1 base and J gave up 4 bases; unmatched junction bases: 7. Per the germline V gene, CDR1 is MNHNS and CDR2 is SASEGT. CDR3 length equals 17 residues. The CDR3, as DNA: TGTGCCAGCAGTGAAGTTGGGGCGGGAGGGCCCACCGGGGAGCTGTTTTTT. Its protein product is CASSEVGAGGPTGELFF.

The sample holds one count of this clone. The chain combines TRBV21-1 with TRBJ2-3; TRBD2 was called by the table and not checked on the DNA. TRBV21-1 is an annotated pseudogene. CDR3 length: 17 amino acids. Here the CDR3 reads CASNPPGLADRTDTQYF. CDR3 nucleotides: TGTGCCAGCAACCCTCCGGGACTAGCGGATCGCACAGATACGCAGTATTTT.

This sequence joins TRBV19 and TRBJ1-4, with D possibly matching TRBD1 (5 bases). Trimming cost V 5 bases and J 1 base, with 11 bases left between them. Germline CDR1 LNHDA, CDR2 SQIVND (reference sequence). This CDR3 spans 15 amino acids. The chain's CDR3 is CASSSSTETNEKLFF. The CDR3 DNA reads TGTGCCAGTAGTTCCTCGACAGAAACTAATGAAAAACTGTTTTTT.

The rearrangement links TRBV3-1 (or the pseudogene TRBV3-2) to TRBJ1-2; D unclear. V was cut by 2 bases and J by 2 bases, with 9 bases left in between. Germline V gene sequence: CDR1 LGHDT, CDR2 YNNKEL (reference sequence). The CDR3 contains 14 residues. In DNA form, the CDR3 reads TGTGCCAGCAGCCAAACAGACCCGAACTATGGCTACACCTTC. Its translation is CASSQTDPNYGYTF.

The chain joins TRBV6-5 to TRBJ2-4, with TRBD1 identical over 7 bases. In germline, CDR1 is MNHEY, CDR2 SVGAGI. Trimming took 6 bases from V and 8 from J; bases not matched to a gene: 4. The CDR3 is 12 amino acids. The chain's CDR3 is CASRATGDIQYF. CDR3 bases: TGTGCCAGCAGAGCCACAGGGGACATTCAGTACTTC.

This chain joins TRBV27 and TRBJ2-2, with D uncertain. V dropped 5 bases and J dropped 1 base, with 5 bases sitting between them. Germline V gene data show CDR1 as MNHEY and CDR2 as SMNVEV (reference sequence). CDR3 length equals 13 residues. The CDR3 bases are TGTGCCAGCAGTCTAGGGAACACCGGGGAGCTGTTTTTT. This codes for CASSLGNTGELFF.

The gene calls are TRBV7-9 and TRBJ1-3; D perhaps matches TRBD1 (6 bases). CDR3 length equals 17 residues. Germline V CDR1 and CDR2: SEHNR, FQNEAQ (reference sequence). Trimming removed 3 bases at V and 0 bases at J, with 15 bases between. The CDR3 region is CASSLPLRTASGNTIYF. DNA for the CDR3: TGTGCCAGCAGCTTGCCCCTGCGGACAGCCTCTGGAAACACCATATATTTT. The variable domain in full, with the rest retrieved from reference TRBV7-9 and TRBJ1-3, is DTGVSQNPRHKITKRGQNVTFRCDPISEHNRLYWYRQTLGQGPEFLTYFQNEAQLEKSRLLSDRFSAERPKGSFSTLEIQRTEQGDSAMYLCASSLPLRTASGNTIYFGEGSWLTVV.

The CDR3 sequence: CASRPGQGAPGELFF. CDR3 nucleotide sequence: TGTGCCAGCCGCCCGGGACAGGGGGCGCCCGGGGAGCTGTTTTTT. V gene TRBV5-4 combines with J gene TRBJ2-2; TRBD1 aligns across 12 bases. Germline CDR1 reads SGHNT; CDR2 reads YYREEE (reference sequence). Unmatched junction bases numbered 7, after V lost 7 bases and J lost 6 bases. This CDR3 spans 15 amino acids.

The rearrangement joins TRBV11-2 to TRBJ2-5; 9 nucleotides line up with TRBD2. The germline gives CDR1 SGHAT, CDR2 FQNNGV. Losses at the gene ends were 2 bases for V and 5 bases for J; bases not matched to a gene: 9. The CDR3 covers 16 residues. The CDR3 spells CASSLRLAVPGETQYF. The CDR3 DNA is TGTGCCAGCAGCTTAAGACTAGCGGTCCCGGGGGAGACCCAGTACTTC.

The genes are TRBV27 and TRBJ2-1; 11 nucleotides agree with TRBD1. The CDR3 has 15 amino acids. Germline-derived CDR1 and CDR2 are MNHEY and SMNVEV (reference sequence). J lost 10 bases, V lost 6 bases, and 11 bases had no gene match. This chain's CDR3 is CASREPGQGVGEQFF. DNA for the CDR3: TGTGCCAGCAGGGAGCCGGGACAGGGGGTCGGCGAGCAGTTCTTC.

The genes are TRBV18 and TRBJ1-4, with D perhaps matching TRBD1 (5 bases). V was cut by 2 bases and J by 4 bases, with 11 bases left in between. This CDR3 comprises 15 residues. Germline CDR1 reads KGHSH; CDR2 reads LQKENI. The CDR3 nucleotides read TGTGCCAGCTCACCAGGCAGGGCGGTTAATGAAAAACTGTTTTTT. This sequence encodes CASSPGRAVNEKLFF. Filled out from reference TRBV18 and TRBJ1-4, the complete variable domain reads NAGVMQNPRHLVRRRGQEARLRCSPMKGHSHVYWYRQLPEEGLKFMVYLQKENIIDESGMPKERFSAEFPKEGPSILRIQQVVRGDSAAYFCASSPGRAVNEKLFFGSGTQLSVL.

A word on this clone: The same CDR3 can be traced to other DNA sequences in this sample. The rearrangement uses TRBV5-1 and TRBJ2-7, with D possibly matching TRBD1 (5 bases). The CDR3 sequence is 17 residues long. Trimming removed 0 bases from V and 4 bases from J, with 20 bases in between. CDR1 is SGHRS and CDR2 is YFSETQ in the germline V gene. The CDR3 loop is CASSLGNLGLFGYEQYF. The CDR3 region has the DNA TGCGCCAGCAGCTTGGGTAATCTGGGGCTTTTCGGGTACGAGCAGTACTTC. The full variable domain, its missing parts supplied by reference TRBV5-1 and TRBJ2-7, is KAGVTQTPRYLIKTRGQQVTLSCSPISGHRSVSWYQQTPGQGLQFLFEYFSETQRNKGNFPGRFSGRQFSNSRSEMNVSTLELGDSALYLCASSLGNLGLFGYEQYFGPGTRLTVT.

The chain has TRBV24-1 and TRBJ2-5; 8 bases fit TRBD1. The junction had 13 bases not matched to a gene; V was cut back by 4 bases and J by 4 bases. Germline loops: CDR1 KGHDR, CDR2 SFDVKD. The CDR3 is 17 amino acids. CDR3 in amino acids: CATSDRRQGLSGETQYF. CDR3 coding DNA: TGTGCCACCAGTGACCGCCGACAGGGGTTGTCCGGAGAGACCCAGTACTTC.

V usage is TRBV3-1 (or the pseudogene TRBV3-2) and J usage is TRBJ1-1; possibly TRBD1 for D (5 bases). CDR1 is LGHDT and CDR2 is YNNKEL in the germline V gene (reference sequence). Trimming removed 0 bases from V and 4 bases from J, with 9 bases in between. The CDR3 covers 14 residues. DNA of the CDR3: TGTGCCAGCAGCCAAGATGGGGCCCCCACTGAAGCTTTCTTT. Protein: CASSQDGAPTEAFF.

The chain recombines TRBV5-4 with TRBJ1-2; weak D call: TRBD1 (6 bases). V was trimmed by 1 base and J by 7 bases, leaving 14 bases between them. The CDR3 has 14 residues. The V gene's germline CDR1 is SGHNT and CDR2 YYREEE (reference sequence). This CDR3 is CASSLTAGDRGYTF. The CDR3 DNA reads TGTGCCAGCAGCTTGACGGCAGGGGACCGTGGCTACACCTTC.

This clone was seen just once. The rearrangement uses TRBV2 and TRBJ1-5, with TRBD1 matching over 11 bases. The CDR3 spans 15 residues. V gave up 6 bases and J gave up 2 bases; unmatched junction bases: 3. Germline V gives CDR1 SNHLY, CDR2 FYNNEI. CDR3 bases: TGTGCCAGCAGGGGGACAGGGGGGCGCAATCAGCCCCAGCATTTT. As protein: CASRGTGGRNQPQHF.

V is TRBV18 and J is TRBJ1-2; D is unresolved. Germline V CDR1 and CDR2: KGHSH, LQKENI. The V and J ends lost 3 bases and 0 bases respectively, with 8 bases between them. This CDR3 has 14 amino acids. Here the CDR3 reads CASSPDFSNYGYTF. Here the CDR3 DNA reads TGTGCCAGCTCACCGGACTTTTCTAACTATGGCTACACCTTC.

J is TRBJ1-4 and V is TRBV9; D is possibly TRBD1 (5 bases). The CDR3 length is 15 residues. Germline CDR1 is SGDLS and CDR2 is YYNGEE. V dropped 0 bases and J dropped 7 bases, with 13 bases sitting between them. For the CDR3, the DNA is TGTGCCAGCAGCGTAGGGTGGGGGAGGCCTGAAAAACTGTTTTTT. Protein product: CASSVGWGRPEKLFF.

The CDR3, as DNA: TGTGCCAGCAGCCCCAGGGTTTTCGGAAACACCATATATTTT. Its translation: CASSPRVFGNTIYF. The V and J genes are TRBV3-1 (or the pseudogene TRBV3-2) and TRBJ1-3, with D possibly TRBD1 on 5 matching bases. V lost 4 bases and J lost 4, with 11 bases in between. In germline, CDR1 is LGHDT, CDR2 YNNKEL (reference sequence). CDR3 size: 14 residues.

This chain uses TRBV14 with TRBJ2-1, with 7 nucleotides matching TRBD2. Germline values: CDR1 SGHDN, CDR2 FVKESK. The CDR3 contains 16 residues. V lost 2 bases, J lost 3 bases, and 7 bases stayed unmatched. The CDR3 DNA sequence: TGTGCCAGCAGCCAACTGCCGGGAGGAGACTACAATGAGCAGTTCTTC. It is translated as CASSQLPGGDYNEQFF.

The chain joins TRBV27 to TRBJ2-1, with D tentatively TRBD2 (6 bases). V lost 5 bases, J lost 0 bases, and 17 bases lay in between. The germline V gene encodes CDR1 MNHEY and CDR2 SMNVEV (reference sequence). The CDR3 spans 17 residues. This chain's CDR3 is CASSTSPGLLSYNEQFF. Here the CDR3 DNA reads TGTGCCAGCAGTACTTCCCCGGGACTTCTCTCCTACAATGAGCAGTTCTTC.

V is TRBV19 and J is TRBJ2-2, with 12 bases lining up with TRBD1. The trim removed 6 bases at V and 3 bases at J, leaving 5 bases unmatched. The CDR3 has 16 amino acids. Germline V gene data show CDR1 as LNHDA and CDR2 as SQIVND (reference sequence). CDR3 residues: CASRGTGGWDTGELFF. CDR3 bases: TGTGCCAGTAGGGGGACAGGGGGCTGGGACACCGGGGAGCTGTTTTTT. Complete variable domain (other parts from reference TRBV19 and TRBJ2-2): DGGITQSPKYLFRKEGQNVTLSCEQNLNHDAMYWYRQDPGQGLRLIYYSQIVNDFQKGDIAEGYSVSREKKESFPLTVTSAQKNPTAFYLCASRGTGGWDTGELFFGEGSRLTVL.

V is TRBV2 and J is TRBJ2-1; 13 positions agree with TRBD2. The germline V gene encodes CDR1 SNHLY and CDR2 FYNNEI. The CDR3 is made up of 16 amino acids. Losses at the gene ends were 0 bases for V and 11 bases for J; bases not matched to a gene: 7. CDR3 DNA sequence: TGTGCCAGCAGTGAAGCGAGGGGGACTAGCGGGATTAAGCAGTTCTTC. It is translated as CASSEARGTSGIKQFF.

The chain joins TRBV29-1 to TRBJ2-5; 9 bases are shared with TRBD2. The V segment lost 5 bases and the J segment 5 bases; nucleotides outside the gene matches: 12. Germline CDR1 is SQVTM and CDR2 is ANQGSEA. The CDR3 covers 15 residues. The CDR3 loop is CSVLLAGTSRETQYF. For the CDR3, the DNA is TGCAGCGTTCTGCTTGCCGGGACTAGCAGGGAGACCCAGTACTTC.

The chain joins TRBV14 to TRBJ2-3; D is ambiguous. Trimming left V 0 bases short and J 0 bases short, with 10 bases between. Germline V gives CDR1 SGHDN, CDR2 FVKESK. There are 16 residues in the CDR3. The CDR3 is CASSQDPPPSTDTQYF. In DNA form, the CDR3 reads TGTGCCAGCAGCCAAGATCCCCCCCCGAGCACAGATACGCAGTATTTT.

The chain couples TRBV15 to TRBJ2-7; TRBD1 agrees at 8 bases. V lost 5 bases and J lost 5; bases outside the gene matches: 11. CDR3 length: 15 residues. Germline lookup yields CDR1 LNHNV and CDR2 YYDKDF (reference sequence). The CDR3 nucleotides are TGTGCCACCAGCCGAGCTGGGACAGGTGGTGACGAGCAGTACTTC. It yields the protein CATSRAGTGGDEQYF.

This clone was seen more than once but under ten times. V gene TRBV9 combines with J gene TRBJ1-6, with unresolved D. Germline CDR1 SGDLS, CDR2 YYNGEE. With 4 bases removed from V and 7 bases from J, the gap between germline ends came to 18 bases. This CDR3 contains 16 residues. CDR3 sequence: CASSPRLEGWNSPLHF. The CDR3 bases are TGTGCCAGCAGCCCTAGGCTTGAGGGTTGGAATTCACCCCTCCACTTT.